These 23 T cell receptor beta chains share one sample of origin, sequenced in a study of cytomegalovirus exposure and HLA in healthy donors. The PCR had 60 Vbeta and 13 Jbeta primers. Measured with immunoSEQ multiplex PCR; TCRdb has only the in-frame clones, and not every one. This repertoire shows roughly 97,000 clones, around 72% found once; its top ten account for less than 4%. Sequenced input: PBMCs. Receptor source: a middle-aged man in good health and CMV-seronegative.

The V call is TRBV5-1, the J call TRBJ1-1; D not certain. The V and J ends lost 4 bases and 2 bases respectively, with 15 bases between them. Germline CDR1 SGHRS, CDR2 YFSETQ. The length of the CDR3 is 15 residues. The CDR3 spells CASSVDIRQNTEAFF. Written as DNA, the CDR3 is TGCGCCAGCAGCGTTGACATCAGGCAAAACACTGAAGCTTTCTTT.

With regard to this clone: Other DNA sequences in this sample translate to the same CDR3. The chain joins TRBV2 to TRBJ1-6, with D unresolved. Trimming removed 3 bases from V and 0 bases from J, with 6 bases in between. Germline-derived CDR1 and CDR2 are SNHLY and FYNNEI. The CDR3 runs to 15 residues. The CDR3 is CASSERSSYNSPLHF. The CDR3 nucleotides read TGTGCCAGCAGTGAGAGGAGCTCCTATAATTCACCCCTCCACTTT. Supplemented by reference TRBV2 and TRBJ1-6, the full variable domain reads EPEVTQTPSHQVTQMGQEVILRCVPISNHLYFYWYRQILGQKVEFLVSFYNNEISEKSEIFDDQFSVERPDGSNFTLKIRSTKLEDSAMYFCASSERSSYNSPLHFGNGTRLTVT.

The CDR3 protein is CASSLAIGGQETQYF. For the CDR3, the DNA is TGTGCCAGCAGCTTAGCCATAGGCGGTCAAGAGACCCAGTACTTC. The rearrangement links TRBV7-7 to TRBJ2-5; D is unclear. Per the germline V gene, CDR1 is SSHAT and CDR2 is FNYEAQ (reference sequence). Trimming cost V 0 bases and J 2 bases, with 10 bases left between them. The CDR3 has 15 residues.

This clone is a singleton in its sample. CDR3 in amino acids: CSVVVRRGYEQYF. The CDR3 DNA reads as TGCAGCGTTGTAGTCCGGAGGGGATACGAGCAGTACTTC. The rearrangement uses TRBV29-1 and TRBJ2-7; perhaps TRBD2 as D (6 bases). The germline V gene encodes CDR1 SQVTM and CDR2 ANQGSEA. Trimming left V 4 bases short and J 4 bases short, with 14 bases between. The CDR3 spans 13 residues.

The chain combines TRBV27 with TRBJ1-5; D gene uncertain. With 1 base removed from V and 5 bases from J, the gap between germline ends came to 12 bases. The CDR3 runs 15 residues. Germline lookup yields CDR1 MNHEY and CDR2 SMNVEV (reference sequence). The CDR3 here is CASSLLPDPYQPQHF. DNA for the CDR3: TGTGCCAGCAGTTTATTGCCAGATCCTTATCAGCCCCAGCATTTT.

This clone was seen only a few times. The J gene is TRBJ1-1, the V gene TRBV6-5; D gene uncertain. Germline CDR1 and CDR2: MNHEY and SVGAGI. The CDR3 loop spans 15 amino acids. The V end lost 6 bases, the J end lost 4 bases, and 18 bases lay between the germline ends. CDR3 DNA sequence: TGTGCCAGCAGACCTAGACCGGAGGTCTTCACTGAAGCTTTCTTT. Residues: CASRPRPEVFTEAFF.

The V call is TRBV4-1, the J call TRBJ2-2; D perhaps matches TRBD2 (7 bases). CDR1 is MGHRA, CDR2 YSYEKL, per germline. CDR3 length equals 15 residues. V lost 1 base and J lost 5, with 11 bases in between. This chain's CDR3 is CASSQGKGGTGELFF. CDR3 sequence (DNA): TGCGCCAGCAGCCAAGGTAAGGGGGGGACCGGGGAGCTGTTTTTT.

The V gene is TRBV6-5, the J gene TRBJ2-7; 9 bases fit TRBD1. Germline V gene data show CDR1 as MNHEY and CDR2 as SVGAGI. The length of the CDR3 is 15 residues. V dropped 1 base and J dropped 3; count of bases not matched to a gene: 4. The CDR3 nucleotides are TGTGCCAGCAGTTACTGGACAGGGGCTCACTACGAGCAGTACTTC. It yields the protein CASSYWTGAHYEQYF.

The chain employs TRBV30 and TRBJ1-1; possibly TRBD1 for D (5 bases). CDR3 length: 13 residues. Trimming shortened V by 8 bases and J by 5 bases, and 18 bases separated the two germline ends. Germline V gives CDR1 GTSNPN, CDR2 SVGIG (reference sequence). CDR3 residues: CARDRGVRTEAFF. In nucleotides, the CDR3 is TGTGCCAGGGACCGGGGGGTAAGAACTGAAGCTTTCTTT.

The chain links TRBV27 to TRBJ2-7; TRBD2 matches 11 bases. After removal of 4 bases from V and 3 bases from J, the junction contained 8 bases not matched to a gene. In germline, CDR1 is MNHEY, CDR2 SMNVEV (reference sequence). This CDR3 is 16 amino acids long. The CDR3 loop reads CASSSGPLAGGYEQYF. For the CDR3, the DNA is TGTGCCAGCAGTTCTGGCCCTCTAGCGGGGGGCTACGAGCAGTACTTC.

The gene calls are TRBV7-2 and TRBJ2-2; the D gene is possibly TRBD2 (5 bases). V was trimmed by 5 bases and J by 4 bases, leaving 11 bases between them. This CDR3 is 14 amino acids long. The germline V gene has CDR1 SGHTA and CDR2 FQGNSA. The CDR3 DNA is TGTGCCAGCAGCGTTCTCACTAGCACCGGGGAGCTGTTTTTT. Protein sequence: CASSVLTSTGELFF.

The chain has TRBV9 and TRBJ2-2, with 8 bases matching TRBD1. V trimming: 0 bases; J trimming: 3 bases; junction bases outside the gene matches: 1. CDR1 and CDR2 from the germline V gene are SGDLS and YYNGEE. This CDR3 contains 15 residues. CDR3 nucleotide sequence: TGTGCCAGCAGCGTAGGACAGGGGTACACCGGGGAGCTGTTTTTT. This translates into CASSVGQGYTGELFF. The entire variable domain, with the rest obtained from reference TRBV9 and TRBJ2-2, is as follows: DSGVTQTPKHLITATGQRVTLRCSPRSGDLSVYWYQQSLDQGLQFLIQYYNGEERAKGNILERFSAQQFPDLHSELNLSSLELGDSALYFCASSVGQGYTGELFFGEGSRLTVL.

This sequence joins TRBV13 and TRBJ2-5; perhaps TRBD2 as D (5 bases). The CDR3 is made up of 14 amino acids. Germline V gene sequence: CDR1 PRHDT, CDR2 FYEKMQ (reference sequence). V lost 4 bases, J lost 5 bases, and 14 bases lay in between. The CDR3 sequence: CASSYHPGGETQYF. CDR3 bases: TGTGCCAGCAGCTATCACCCAGGCGGGGAGACCCAGTACTTC.

For the CDR3, the DNA is TGTGCCAGCAGCGTTCAGAGGGGGACTGAAGCTTTCTTT. It translates to CASSVQRGTEAFF. V and J are TRBV9 and TRBJ1-1; TRBD1 is a possible D gene (6 bases). Germline V CDR1 and CDR2: SGDLS, YYNGEE. Between the trimmed V and J ends, which lost 2 bases and 5 bases, there was a span of 10 bases. CDR3 length: 13 amino acids.

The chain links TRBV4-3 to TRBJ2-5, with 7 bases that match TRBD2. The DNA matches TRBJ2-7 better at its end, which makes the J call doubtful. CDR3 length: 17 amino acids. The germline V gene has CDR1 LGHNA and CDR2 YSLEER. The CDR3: CASSQDPLWREGPEQYF. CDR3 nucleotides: TGCGCCAGCAGCCAAGATCCCCTGTGGAGGGAGGGCCCCGAGCAGTACTTC.

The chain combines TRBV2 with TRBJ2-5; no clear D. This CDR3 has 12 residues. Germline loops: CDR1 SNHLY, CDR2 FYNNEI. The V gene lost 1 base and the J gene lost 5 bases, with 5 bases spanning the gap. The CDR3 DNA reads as TGTGCCAGCAGTGAAGTATTGGAGACCCAGTACTTC. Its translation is CASSEVLETQYF.

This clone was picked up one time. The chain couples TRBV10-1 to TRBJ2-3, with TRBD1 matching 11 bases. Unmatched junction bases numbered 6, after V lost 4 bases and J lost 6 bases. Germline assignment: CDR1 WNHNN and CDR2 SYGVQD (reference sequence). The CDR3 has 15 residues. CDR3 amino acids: CASSVRDRGTDTQYF. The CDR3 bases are TGCGCCAGCAGTGTCCGGGACAGGGGGACCGATACGCAGTATTTT.

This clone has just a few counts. This CDR3 reads CASSITRQGPNTGELFF. DNA of the CDR3: TGCGCCAGCAGCATAACTAGACAGGGGCCAAACACCGGGGAGCTGTTTTTT. V is TRBV5-1 and J is TRBJ2-2; 8 bases line up with TRBD1. V lost 4 bases to trimming and J lost 2 bases; unmatched junction nucleotides: 10. Germline V gene sequence: CDR1 SGHRS, CDR2 YFSETQ. The CDR3 spans 17 residues.

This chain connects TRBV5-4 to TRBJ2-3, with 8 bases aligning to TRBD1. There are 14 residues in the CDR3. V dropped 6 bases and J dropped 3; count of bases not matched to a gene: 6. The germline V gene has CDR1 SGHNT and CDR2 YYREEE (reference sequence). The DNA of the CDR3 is TGTGCCAGCACCCCTAACAGGGGGACAGATACGCAGTATTTT. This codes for CASTPNRGTDTQYF.

The DNA for the CDR3 is TGTGCCAGCAGTTGGTCAGGGGCTAACTATGGCTACACCTTC. Its translation: CASSWSGANYGYTF. The V and J genes are TRBV27 and TRBJ1-2, with D tentatively TRBD1 (6 bases). The CDR3 is made up of 14 amino acids. Germline CDR1 and CDR2: MNHEY and SMNVEV (reference sequence). Trimming took 4 bases from V and 0 from J, leaving 9 bases between them.

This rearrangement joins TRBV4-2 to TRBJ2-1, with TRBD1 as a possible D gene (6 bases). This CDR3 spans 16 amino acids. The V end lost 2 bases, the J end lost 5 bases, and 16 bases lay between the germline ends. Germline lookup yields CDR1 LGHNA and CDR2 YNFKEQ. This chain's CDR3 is CASSQFLEGEDNEQFF. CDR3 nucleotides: TGTGCCAGCAGCCAATTCTTAGAGGGGGAAGACAATGAGCAGTTCTTC.

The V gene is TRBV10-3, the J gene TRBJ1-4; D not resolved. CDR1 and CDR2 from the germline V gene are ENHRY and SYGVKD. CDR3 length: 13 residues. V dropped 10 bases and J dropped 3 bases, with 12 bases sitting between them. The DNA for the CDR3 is TGTGCCACCGCTCGGGGTTCTAATGAAAAACTGTTTTTT. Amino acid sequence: CATARGSNEKLFF.

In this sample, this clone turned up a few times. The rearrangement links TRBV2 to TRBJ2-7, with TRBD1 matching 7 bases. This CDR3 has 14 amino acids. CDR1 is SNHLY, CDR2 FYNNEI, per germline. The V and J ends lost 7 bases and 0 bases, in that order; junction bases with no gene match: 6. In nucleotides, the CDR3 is TGTGCCAGCAATAGGGGGCAGGGCTCCTACGAGCAGTACGTC. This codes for CASNRGQGSYEQYV.